The 5 T cell receptor beta chains below were found in one sample sequenced in a study of T cell responses to AZD1222 COVID-19 vaccine. Clones were read by immunoSEQ multiplex PCR, and TCRdb kept only the in-frame ones, dropping some. Counted here are over 95,000 clones, more than 85% occurring once; the ten biggest clones make up approximately 4.5%. The input for sequencing was peripheral blood, taken on day 0 of AZD1222 vaccination. These receptors all stem from an adult in good health.

The chain carries TRBV19 and TRBJ2-7; 7 nucleotides line up with TRBD1. V lost 5 bases and J lost 3; bases outside the gene matches: 10. CDR3 length: 15 residues. Germline V gene data show CDR1 as LNHDA and CDR2 as SQIVND (reference sequence). The DNA of the CDR3 is TGTGCCAGTAGTCACCGAGACAGGGAAGTCTACGAGCAGTACTTC. Its translation: CASSHRDREVYEQYF.

The chain is built from TRBV6-6 and TRBJ2-7, with TRBD1 matching over 8 bases. The CDR3 consists of 12 residues. V gave up 6 bases and J gave up 6 bases; unmatched junction bases: 4. CDR1 and CDR2 from the germline V gene are MNHNY and SVGAGI (reference sequence). CDR3 sequence (DNA): TGTGCCAGCAGCCGGACAGGGCCCGAGCAGTACTTC. It encodes CASSRTGPEQYF.

The CDR3 region has the DNA TGTGCCAGCTCACCACCGGAGGGGAATGAGCAGTTCTTC. Its translation: CASSPPEGNEQFF. The chain employs TRBV18 and TRBJ2-1; D might be TRBD2 (6 bases). The V gene's germline CDR1 is KGHSH and CDR2 LQKENI. Between the trimmed V and J ends, which lost 0 bases and 7 bases, there was a span of 7 bases. The CDR3 runs 13 residues.

This chain joins TRBV30 and TRBJ2-3; D unresolved. The V gene lost 0 bases and the J gene lost 3 bases, with 1 base spanning the gap. Germline assignment: CDR1 GTSNPN and CDR2 SVGIG (reference sequence). The length of the CDR3 is 11 residues. CDR3: CAWSVTDTQYF. As DNA, the CDR3 is TGTGCCTGGAGTGTAACAGATACGCAGTATTTT.

This chain connects TRBV28 to TRBJ1-1, with 7 bases matching TRBD1. The CDR3 loop spans 12 amino acids. Germline V gives CDR1 MDHEN, CDR2 SYDVKM. V shed 10 bases and J 6 bases; nucleotides not matched to a gene: 8. The CDR3 sequence: CATGTAIPEAFF. In DNA form, the CDR3 reads TGTGCCACGGGGACAGCCATTCCTGAAGCTTTCTTT.